Following are 22 T cell receptor beta chains from one sample sequenced in a study of blood T cell repertoires in COVID-19. Profiled with immunoSEQ multiplex PCR; TCRdb holds only in-frame clones, not every one. The repertoire includes roughly 190,000 clones, roughly 87% of them detected once, and approximately 2.4% sits in the top ten. What was sequenced was PBMCs or T cells enriched from blood (not recorded which). These receptors were taken from a woman under 40 who had recovered from COVID-19.

The gene calls are TRBV7-9 and TRBJ1-1, with D perhaps matching TRBD1 (5 bases). CDR1 is SEHNR and CDR2 is FQNEAQ in the germline V gene (reference sequence). Deletions cut 0 bases from V and 4 bases from J, with 18 bases between. This CDR3 contains 17 residues. Here the CDR3 DNA reads TGTGCCAGCAGCTTAGCAAGTATTAAGGGGATGGGCACTGAAGCTTTCTTT. Protein sequence: CASSLASIKGMGTEAFF.

V is TRBV5-4 and J is TRBJ2-3; 7 nucleotides line up with TRBD1. Germline loops: CDR1 SGHNT, CDR2 YYREEE (reference sequence). With 3 bases clipped from V and 4 bases from J, the junction kept 8 bases outside the gene matches. The CDR3 is made up of 15 amino acids. The CDR3: CASSYRGLAADTQYF. Written as DNA, the CDR3 is TGTGCCAGCAGCTACAGGGGTCTCGCCGCAGATACGCAGTATTTT.

The table lists this clone with a count of one. This chain links TRBV5-1 with TRBJ1-4, with D perhaps matching TRBD1 (6 bases). This CDR3 has 15 amino acids. Trimming took 4 bases from V and 0 from J, leaving 10 bases between them. Germline CDR1 reads SGHRS; CDR2 reads YFSETQ. CDR3 loop: CASSPRTATNEKLFF. In DNA, the CDR3 is TGCGCCAGCAGCCCCCGGACAGCAACTAATGAAAAACTGTTTTTT.

The CDR3 coding sequence is TGTGCCAGCAGCGCAACGGGACTAGCGGGAGAGACCCAGTACTTC. This gives the protein CASSATGLAGETQYF. The chain employs TRBV7-6 and TRBJ2-5, with 12 bases identical to TRBD2. Germline assignment: CDR1 SGHVS and CDR2 FNYEAQ. This CDR3 has 15 residues. The V segment lost 5 bases and the J segment 4 bases; nucleotides outside the gene matches: 5.

The CDR3 loop reads CASSLGQETGELFF. The DNA for the CDR3 is TGTGCCAGCAGCTTGGGACAGGAAACCGGGGAGCTGTTTTTT. The chain recombines TRBV5-4 with TRBJ2-2; D may be TRBD1 (6 bases). The CDR3 consists of 14 residues. Germline assignment: CDR1 SGHNT and CDR2 YYREEE (reference sequence). Trimming pared 0 bases from V and 5 bases from J, leaving 8 bases between.

This clone turned up a few times. The chain employs TRBV6-4 and TRBJ1-1, with 7 bases identical to TRBD1. From germline, CDR1 is MRHNA and CDR2 SNTAGT. The CDR3 covers 14 residues. The trim removed 6 bases at V and 3 bases at J, leaving 7 bases unmatched. The CDR3 nucleotides are TGTGCCAGCAGGGAACAGGGGCGGGACACTGAAGCTTTCTTT. This sequence encodes CASREQGRDTEAFF.

The CDR3 nucleotides are TGTGCCAGCAGCCGGTACACAGATACGCAGTATTTT. Translating it yields CASSRYTDTQYF. The chain carries TRBV11-2 and TRBJ2-3, with no clear D. The germline gives CDR1 SGHAT, CDR2 FQNNGV. The germline V and J ends were trimmed by 5 bases and 2 bases, with 5 bases remaining between them. The CDR3 loop spans 12 amino acids.

A word on this clone: The same CDR3 is also encoded by other DNA sequences in this sample. The rearrangement joins TRBV27 to TRBJ1-1, with no clear D. The CDR3 totals 13 residues. Trimming pared 2 bases from V and 1 base from J, leaving 5 bases between. Germline V CDR1 and CDR2: MNHEY, SMNVEV (reference sequence). CDR3 bases: TGTGCCAGCAGTTTACGGGAGAACACTGAAGCTTTCTTT. As protein: CASSLRENTEAFF.

Concerning this clone itself: Mismatch with germline at one junction end may stem from a read error. The V and J genes are TRBV7-7 and TRBJ2-5; D is unresolved. The CDR3 runs 15 residues. CDR1 SSHAT and CDR2 FNYEAQ come from the germline V gene (reference sequence). Written as DNA, the CDR3 is TGTGCTAGCAGCTTAGATGCTAGAAGTGAGGCGACCCAGTACTTC. It specifies CASSLDARSEATQYF.

This chain joins TRBV27 and TRBJ2-2; 7 bases map to TRBD1. Germline trimming cut 4 bases from V and 6 bases from J; bases unmatched to any gene: 11. This CDR3 comprises 16 residues. Germline-derived CDR1 and CDR2 are MNHEY and SMNVEV (reference sequence). The CDR3, as DNA: TGTGCCAGCAGTTACGGACAGGACCGCGGATCCGGGGAGCTGTTTTTT. Its translation is CASSYGQDRGSGELFF.

The CDR3 here is CASSLDGFGQPQHF. The CDR3 DNA reads TGTGCCAGCAGCTTAGATGGTTTCGGTCAGCCCCAGCATTTT. The rearrangement uses TRBV11-2 and TRBJ1-5; D is uncertain. Germline lookup yields CDR1 SGHAT and CDR2 FQNNGV. V was cut by 0 bases and J by 6 bases, with 9 bases left in between. This CDR3 has 14 amino acids.

This sequence joins TRBV11-3 and TRBJ2-5; 7 positions agree with TRBD1. Germline-derived CDR1 and CDR2 are SGHNT and YENEEA. The CDR3 runs 14 residues. J gave up 5 bases and V 2 bases, and 5 bases lay outside the gene matches. This CDR3 reads CASSLRQGEETQYF. CDR3 coding DNA: TGTGCCAGCAGCTTACGCCAGGGGGAGGAGACCCAGTACTTC. The full variable domain, completed using reference TRBV11-3 and TRBJ2-5, is EAGVVQSPRYKIIEKKQPVAFWCNPISGHNTLYWYLQNLGQGPELLIRYENEEAVDDSQLPKDRFSAERLKGVDSTLKIQPAELGDSAVYLCASSLRQGEETQYFGPGTRLLVL.

The rearrangement uses TRBV23-1 and TRBJ1-5; D is unclear. TRBV23-1 is flagged as an ORF with uncertain function. V was trimmed by 6 bases and J by 4 bases, leaving 22 bases between them. The CDR3 covers 17 residues. The CDR3 DNA reads as TGCGCCAGCAGCCACAATCGGGGTATAGCAGGAAATCAGCCCCAGCATTTT. It yields the protein CASSHNRGIAGNQPQHF.

This clone was recorded once. This sequence joins TRBV4-2 and TRBJ1-1; 7 positions agree with TRBD1. There are 16 residues in the CDR3. The V segment lost 0 bases and the J segment 3 bases; nucleotides outside the gene matches: 7. Germline lookup yields CDR1 LGHNA and CDR2 YNFKEQ. The CDR3 sequence is CASSQDRSRGDTEAFF. The CDR3 region has the DNA TGTGCCAGCAGCCAAGATCGAAGCAGGGGGGACACTGAAGCTTTCTTT.

The J gene is TRBJ1-1, the V gene TRBV11-2; perhaps TRBD1 as D (5 bases). Trimming took 5 bases from V and 7 from J, leaving 11 bases between them. This CDR3 is built from 12 residues. The germline CDR1 and CDR2 sequences are SGHAT and FQNNGV. CDR3 in amino acids: CASSAGGGEAFF. CDR3 nucleotides: TGTGCCAGCAGCGCCGGGGGGGGTGAAGCTTTCTTT.

This rearrangement joins TRBV2 to TRBJ1-1; 7 bases are a match to TRBD1. The CDR3 length is 14 residues. The junction had 6 bases not matched to a gene; V was cut back by 6 bases and J by 2 bases. In germline, CDR1 is SNHLY, CDR2 FYNNEI. CDR3 sequence reads: CASRMTGKNTEAFF. The CDR3 DNA reads TGTGCCAGCAGAATGACAGGGAAAAACACTGAAGCTTTCTTT.

This clone was seen a handful of times. This sequence joins TRBV30 and TRBJ1-2, with D tentatively TRBD1 (6 bases). The V gene lost 7 bases and the J gene lost 0 bases, with 18 bases spanning the gap. CDR3 length: 15 residues. CDR1 GTSNPN and CDR2 SVGIG come from the germline V gene (reference sequence). The CDR3 loop reads CASWGGRGTNYGYTF. CDR3 DNA: TGTGCCTCCTGGGGGGGCAGGGGTACTAACTATGGCTACACCTTC.

This clone occurred once. This sequence joins TRBV18 and TRBJ1-1, with 7 nucleotides matching TRBD1. Trimming cost V 4 bases and J 8 bases; bases outside gene matches: 10. Germline assignment: CDR1 KGHSH and CDR2 LQKENI. The CDR3 has 14 amino acids. The CDR3 reads CASSLQSTGTEAFF. The DNA of the CDR3 is TGTGCCAGCTCACTCCAATCGACAGGGACCGAAGCTTTCTTT.

This chain uses TRBV5-8 with TRBJ1-5; D is unclear. The germline V and J ends were trimmed by 8 bases and 5 bases, with 26 bases remaining between them. The CDR3 is 17 amino acids. From germline, CDR1 is SGHTS and CDR2 YDEGEE. The DNA for the CDR3 is TGTGCCAGTTCTCCCCCGAGACGAGGGTATGGGGATCAGCCCCAGCATTTT. As protein: CASSPPRRGYGDQPQHF.

CDR3 bases: TGTGCCAGCAGCTTGGGACAGGGGGTCAATCAGCCCCAGCATTTT. Translation: CASSLGQGVNQPQHF. The chain combines TRBV5-4 with TRBJ1-5; TRBD1 matches at 9 bases. The CDR3 is made up of 15 amino acids. Germline V gene lookup returns CDR1 SGHNT and CDR2 YYREEE (reference sequence). Unmatched junction bases numbered 1, after V lost 0 bases and J lost 3 bases.

The V and J genes are TRBV5-5 and TRBJ2-1, with 14 bases fitting TRBD2. V shed 4 bases and J 8 bases; nucleotides not matched to a gene: 5. In germline, CDR1 is SGHKS, CDR2 YYEKEE (reference sequence). CDR3 length: 15 residues. The CDR3 DNA reads TGTGCCAGCAGCCCGGGACTAGCGGGAGACGATGAGCAGTTCTTC. Amino acids: CASSPGLAGDDEQFF.

The gene calls are TRBV2 and TRBJ2-5; TRBD1 aligns across 7 bases. Germline CDR1 SNHLY, CDR2 FYNNEI. Trimming cost V 5 bases and J 2 bases; bases outside gene matches: 5. The CDR3 is 14 residues long. The CDR3, as DNA: TGTGCCAGCAGTCCGACAGGGTATCAAGAGACCCAGTACTTC. It yields the protein CASSPTGYQETQYF.